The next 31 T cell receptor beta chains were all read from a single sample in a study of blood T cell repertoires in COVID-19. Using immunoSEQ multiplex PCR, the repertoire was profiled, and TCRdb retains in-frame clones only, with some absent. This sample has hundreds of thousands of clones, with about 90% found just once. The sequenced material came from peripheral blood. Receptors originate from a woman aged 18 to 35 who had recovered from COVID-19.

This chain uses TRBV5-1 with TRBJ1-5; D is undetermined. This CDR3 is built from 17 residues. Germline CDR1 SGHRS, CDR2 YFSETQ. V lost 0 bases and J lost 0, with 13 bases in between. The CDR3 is CASSLGGGDFSNQPQHF. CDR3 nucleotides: TGCGCCAGCAGCTTGGGGGGAGGTGATTTTAGCAATCAGCCCCAGCATTTT. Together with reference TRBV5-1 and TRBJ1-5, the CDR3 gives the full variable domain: KAGVTQTPRYLIKTRGQQVTLSCSPISGHRSVSWYQQTPGQGLQFLFEYFSETQRNKGNFPGRFSGRQFSNSRSEMNVSTLELGDSALYLCASSLGGGDFSNQPQHFGDGTRLSIL.

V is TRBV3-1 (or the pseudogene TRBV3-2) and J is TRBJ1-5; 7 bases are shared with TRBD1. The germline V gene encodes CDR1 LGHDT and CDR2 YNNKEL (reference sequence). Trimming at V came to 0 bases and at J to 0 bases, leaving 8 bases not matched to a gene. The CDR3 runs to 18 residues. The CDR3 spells CASSQDPTGVYSNQPQHF. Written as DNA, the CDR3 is TGTGCCAGCAGCCAAGATCCAACAGGGGTTTATAGCAATCAGCCCCAGCATTTT.

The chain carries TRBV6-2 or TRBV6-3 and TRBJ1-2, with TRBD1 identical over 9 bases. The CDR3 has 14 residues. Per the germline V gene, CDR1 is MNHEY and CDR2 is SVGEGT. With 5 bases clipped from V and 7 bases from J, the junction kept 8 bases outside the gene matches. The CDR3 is CASSTRTGAGGYTF. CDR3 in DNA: TGTGCCAGCAGTACCCGGACAGGGGCGGGTGGCTACACCTTC.

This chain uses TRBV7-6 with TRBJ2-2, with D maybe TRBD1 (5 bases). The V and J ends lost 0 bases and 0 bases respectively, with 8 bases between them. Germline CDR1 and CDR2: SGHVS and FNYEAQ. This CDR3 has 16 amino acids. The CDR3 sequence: CASSLAGLTNTGELFF. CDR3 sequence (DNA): TGTGCCAGCAGCTTAGCGGGGCTAACGAACACCGGGGAGCTGTTTTTT.

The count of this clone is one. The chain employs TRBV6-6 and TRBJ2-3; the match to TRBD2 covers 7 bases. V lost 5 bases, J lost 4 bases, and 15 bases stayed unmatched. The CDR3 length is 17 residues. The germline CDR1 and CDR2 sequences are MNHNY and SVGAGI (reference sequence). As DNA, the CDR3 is TGTGCCAGCAGTCCGAACCCCCTAGCGGTTATATCAGATACGCAGTATTTT. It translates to CASSPNPLAVISDTQYF.

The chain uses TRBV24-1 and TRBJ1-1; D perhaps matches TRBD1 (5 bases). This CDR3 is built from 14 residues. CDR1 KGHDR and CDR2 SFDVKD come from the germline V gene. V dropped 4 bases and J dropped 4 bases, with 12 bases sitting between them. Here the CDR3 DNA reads TGTGCCACCAGTGAAGGAGGGGCGGCCACTGAAGCTTTCTTT. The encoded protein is CATSEGGAATEAFF.

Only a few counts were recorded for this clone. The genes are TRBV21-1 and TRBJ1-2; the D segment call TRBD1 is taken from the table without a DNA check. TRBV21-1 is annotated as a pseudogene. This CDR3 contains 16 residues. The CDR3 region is CASSPRDTRFNYGYTF. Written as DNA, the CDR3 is TGTGCCAGCAGCCCCCGGGACACCCGATTTAACTATGGCTACACCTTC.

The CDR3 loop reads CASSGTQGVAGNTIYF. The CDR3 nucleotides read TGTGCCAGCAGCGGAACACAGGGTGTCGCTGGAAACACCATATATTTT. The chain combines TRBV5-6 with TRBJ1-3; D might be TRBD1 (6 bases). The V end was cut by 4 bases, the J end by 2 bases, with 16 bases between. CDR1 is SGHDT, CDR2 YYEEEE, per germline. There are 16 residues in the CDR3.

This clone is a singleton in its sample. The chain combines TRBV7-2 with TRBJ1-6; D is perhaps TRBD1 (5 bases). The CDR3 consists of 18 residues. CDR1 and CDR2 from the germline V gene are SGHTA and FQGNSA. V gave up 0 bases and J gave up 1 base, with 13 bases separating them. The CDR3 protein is CASSLAPGGVSYNSPLHF. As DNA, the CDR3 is TGTGCCAGCAGCTTAGCCCCGGGGGGGGTGTCCTATAATTCACCCCTCCACTTT.

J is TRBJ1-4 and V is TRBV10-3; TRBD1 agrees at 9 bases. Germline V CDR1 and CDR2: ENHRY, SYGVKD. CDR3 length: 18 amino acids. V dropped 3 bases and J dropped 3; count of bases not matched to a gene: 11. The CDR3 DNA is TGTGCCATCAGTGAATCTAAAACAGGGGGCGCTGCTAATGAAAAACTGTTTTTT. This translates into CAISESKTGGAANEKLFF.

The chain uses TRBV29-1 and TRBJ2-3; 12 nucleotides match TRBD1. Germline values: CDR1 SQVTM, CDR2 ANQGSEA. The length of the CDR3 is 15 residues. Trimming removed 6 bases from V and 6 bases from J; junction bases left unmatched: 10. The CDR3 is CSVRPGQGAPDTQYF. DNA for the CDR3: TGCAGCGTGCGCCCGGGACAGGGGGCGCCGGATACGCAGTATTTT.

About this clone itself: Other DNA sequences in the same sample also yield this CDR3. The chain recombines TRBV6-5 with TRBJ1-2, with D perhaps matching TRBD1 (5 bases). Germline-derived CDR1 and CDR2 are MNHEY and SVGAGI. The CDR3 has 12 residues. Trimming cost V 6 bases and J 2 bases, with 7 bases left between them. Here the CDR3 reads CASSRQNYGYTF. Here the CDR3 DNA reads TGTGCCAGCAGCAGACAGAACTATGGCTACACCTTC.

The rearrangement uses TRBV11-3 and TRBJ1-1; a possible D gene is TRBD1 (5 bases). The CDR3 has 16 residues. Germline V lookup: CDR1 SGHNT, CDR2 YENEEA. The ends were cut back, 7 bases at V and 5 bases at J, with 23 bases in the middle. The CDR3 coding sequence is TGTGCCAGCAACTACGGCCAGGGTTGGATTAAAACTGAAGCTTTCTTT. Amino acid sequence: CASNYGQGWIKTEAFF. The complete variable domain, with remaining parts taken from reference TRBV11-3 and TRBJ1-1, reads EAGVVQSPRYKIIEKKQPVAFWCNPISGHNTLYWYLQNLGQGPELLIRYENEEAVDDSQLPKDRFSAERLKGVDSTLKIQPAELGDSAVYLCASNYGQGWIKTEAFFGQGTRLTVV.

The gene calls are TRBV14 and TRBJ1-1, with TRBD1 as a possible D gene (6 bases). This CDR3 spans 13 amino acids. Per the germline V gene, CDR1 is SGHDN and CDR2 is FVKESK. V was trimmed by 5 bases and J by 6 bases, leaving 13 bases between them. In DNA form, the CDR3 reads TGTGCCAGCAGCTCCGTCGCAGGGGCTGAAGCTTTCTTT. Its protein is CASSSVAGAEAFF.

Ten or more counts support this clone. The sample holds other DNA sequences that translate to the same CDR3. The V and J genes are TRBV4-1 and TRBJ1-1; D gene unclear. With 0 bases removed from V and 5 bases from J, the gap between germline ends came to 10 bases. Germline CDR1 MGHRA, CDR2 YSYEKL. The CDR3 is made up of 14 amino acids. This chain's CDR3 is CASSQDEGRTEAFF. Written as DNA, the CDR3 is TGCGCCAGCAGCCAAGACGAGGGTCGGACTGAAGCTTTCTTT.

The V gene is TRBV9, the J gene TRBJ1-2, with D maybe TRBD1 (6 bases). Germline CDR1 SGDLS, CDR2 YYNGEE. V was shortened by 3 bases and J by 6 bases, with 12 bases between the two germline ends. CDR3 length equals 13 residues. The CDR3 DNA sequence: TGTGCCAGCAGCGGACAGGTGGGAGATGGCTACACCTTC. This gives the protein CASSGQVGDGYTF.

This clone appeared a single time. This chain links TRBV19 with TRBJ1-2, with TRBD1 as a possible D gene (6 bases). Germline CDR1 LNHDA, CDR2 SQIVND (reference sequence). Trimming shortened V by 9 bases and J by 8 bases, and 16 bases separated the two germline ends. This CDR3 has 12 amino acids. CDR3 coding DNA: TGTGCCAGCACGCAGGGGAGAGAGGGCTACACCTTC. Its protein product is CASTQGREGYTF. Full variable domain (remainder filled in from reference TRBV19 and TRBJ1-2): DGGITQSPKYLFRKEGQNVTLSCEQNLNHDAMYWYRQDPGQGLRLIYYSQIVNDFQKGDIAEGYSVSREKKESFPLTVTSAQKNPTAFYLCASTQGREGYTFGSGTRLTVV.

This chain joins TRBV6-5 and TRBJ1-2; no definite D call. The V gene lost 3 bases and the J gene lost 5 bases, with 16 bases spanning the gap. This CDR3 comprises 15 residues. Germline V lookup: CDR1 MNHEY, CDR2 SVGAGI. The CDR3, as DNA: TGTGCCAGCAGTTATACAGCCTCTCGTCCTTATGGCTACACCTTC. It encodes CASSYTASRPYGYTF.

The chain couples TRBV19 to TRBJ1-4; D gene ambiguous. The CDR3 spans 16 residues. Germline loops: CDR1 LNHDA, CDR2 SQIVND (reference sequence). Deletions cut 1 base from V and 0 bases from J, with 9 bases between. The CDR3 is CASSIGHSATNEKLFF. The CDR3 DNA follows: TGTGCCAGTAGTATAGGGCACAGTGCAACTAATGAAAAACTGTTTTTT.

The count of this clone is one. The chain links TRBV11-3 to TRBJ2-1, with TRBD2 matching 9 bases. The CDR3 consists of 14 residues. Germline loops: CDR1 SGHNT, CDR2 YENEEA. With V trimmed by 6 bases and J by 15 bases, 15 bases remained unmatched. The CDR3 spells CASSRSGRAQDMFF. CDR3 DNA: TGTGCCAGCAGTCGTAGCGGGAGAGCCCAGGACATGTTCTTC.

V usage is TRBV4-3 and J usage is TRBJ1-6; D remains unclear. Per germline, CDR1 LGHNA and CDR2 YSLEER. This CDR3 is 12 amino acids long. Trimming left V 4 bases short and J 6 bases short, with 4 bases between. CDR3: CASSLLNSPLHF. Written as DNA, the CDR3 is TGCGCCAGCAGCCTTCTTAATTCACCCCTCCACTTT.

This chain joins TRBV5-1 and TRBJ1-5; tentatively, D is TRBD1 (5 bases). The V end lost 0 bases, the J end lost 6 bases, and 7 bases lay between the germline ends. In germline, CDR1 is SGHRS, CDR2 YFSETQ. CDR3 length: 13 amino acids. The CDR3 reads CASSLAGGQPQHF. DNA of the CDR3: TGCGCCAGCAGCTTGGCCGGGGGTCAGCCCCAGCATTTT. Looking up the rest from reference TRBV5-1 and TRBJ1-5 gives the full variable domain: KAGVTQTPRYLIKTRGQQVTLSCSPISGHRSVSWYQQTPGQGLQFLFEYFSETQRNKGNFPGRFSGRQFSNSRSEMNVSTLELGDSALYLCASSLAGGQPQHFGDGTRLSIL.

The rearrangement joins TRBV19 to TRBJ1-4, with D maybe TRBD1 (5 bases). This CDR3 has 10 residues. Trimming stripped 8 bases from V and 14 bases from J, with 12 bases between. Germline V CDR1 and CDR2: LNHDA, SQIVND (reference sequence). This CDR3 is CASSGRGLFF. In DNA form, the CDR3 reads TGTGCCAGTTCTGGGCGGGGGCTGTTTTTT.

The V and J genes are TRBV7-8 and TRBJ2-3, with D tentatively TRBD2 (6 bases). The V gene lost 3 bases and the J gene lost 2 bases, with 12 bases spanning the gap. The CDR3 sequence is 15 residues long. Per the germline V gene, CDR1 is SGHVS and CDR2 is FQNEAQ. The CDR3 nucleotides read TGTGCCAGCAGCTTGCGTGGACTAAACACAGATACGCAGTATTTT. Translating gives CASSLRGLNTDTQYF.

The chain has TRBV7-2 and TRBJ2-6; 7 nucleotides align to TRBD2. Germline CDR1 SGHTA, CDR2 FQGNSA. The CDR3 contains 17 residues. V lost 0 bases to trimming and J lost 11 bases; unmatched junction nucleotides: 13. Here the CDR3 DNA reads TGTGCCAGCAGCTTAGCGGGAGGGAATCTGAGGGGCGACGTCCTGACTTTC. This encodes CASSLAGGNLRGDVLTF.

In DNA form, the CDR3 reads TGTGCCAGTAGTACCTTAGCACCCACTGAAGCTTTCTTT. Its translation is CASSTLAPTEAFF. This rearrangement joins TRBV19 to TRBJ1-1; no firm D call. The V end lost 4 bases, the J end lost 4 bases, and 10 bases lay between the germline ends. The CDR3 is made up of 13 amino acids. The germline V gene encodes CDR1 LNHDA and CDR2 SQIVND (reference sequence).

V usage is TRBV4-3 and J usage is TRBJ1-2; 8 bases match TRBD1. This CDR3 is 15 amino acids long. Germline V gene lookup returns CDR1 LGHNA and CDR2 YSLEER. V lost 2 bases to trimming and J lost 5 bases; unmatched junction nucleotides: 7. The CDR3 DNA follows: TGCGCCAGCAGCCAACATGGACAGGGCGGGTATGGCTACACCTTC. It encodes CASSQHGQGGYGYTF.

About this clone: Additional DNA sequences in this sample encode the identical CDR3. CDR3 region: CASSGGPNTGELFF. The CDR3 DNA follows: TGTGCCAGCAGTGGAGGACCCAACACCGGGGAGCTGTTTTTT. This chain joins TRBV11-3 and TRBJ2-2, with D tentatively TRBD2 (5 bases). V shed 6 bases and J shed 2 bases, with 10 bases lying between them. CDR3 length: 14 residues. Per the germline V gene, CDR1 is SGHNT and CDR2 is YENEEA. The full variable domain, in which reference TRBV11-3 and TRBJ2-2 provide the parts outside the CDR3, is EAGVVQSPRYKIIEKKQPVAFWCNPISGHNTLYWYLQNLGQGPELLIRYENEEAVDDSQLPKDRFSAERLKGVDSTLKIQPAELGDSAVYLCASSGGPNTGELFFGEGSRLTVL.

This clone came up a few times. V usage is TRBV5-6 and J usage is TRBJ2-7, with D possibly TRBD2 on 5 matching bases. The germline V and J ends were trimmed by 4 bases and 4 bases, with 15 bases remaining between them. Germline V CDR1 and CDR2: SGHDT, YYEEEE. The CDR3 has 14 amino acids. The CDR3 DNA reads TGTGCCAGCAGCCTCTTTGGAGGACGTTACGAGCAGTACGTC. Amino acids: CASSLFGGRYEQYV.

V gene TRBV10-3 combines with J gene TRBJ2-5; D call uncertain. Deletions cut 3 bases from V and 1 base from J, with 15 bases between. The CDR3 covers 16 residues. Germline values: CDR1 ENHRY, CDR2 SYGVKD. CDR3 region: CAISERGGRIQETQYF. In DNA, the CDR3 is TGTGCCATCAGTGAAAGAGGTGGCAGAATCCAAGAGACCCAGTACTTC.

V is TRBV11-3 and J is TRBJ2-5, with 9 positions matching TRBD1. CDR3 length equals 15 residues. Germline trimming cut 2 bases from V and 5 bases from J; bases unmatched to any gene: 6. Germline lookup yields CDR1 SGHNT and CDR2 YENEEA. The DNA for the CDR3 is TGTGCCAGCAGCTTATGGACAGGGGCTTTGGAGACCCAGTACTTC. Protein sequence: CASSLWTGALETQYF.